The clone carrying this TCR beta chain occurred once. Looked up from germline, CDR1 is SGHTA and CDR2 is FQGNSA. J was trimmed by 5 bases and V by 1 base; bases with no gene match: 10. This CDR3 spans 17 amino acids. The sample belongs to a study of blood T cell repertoires in COVID-19. Looking at the study overall: The samples span acute and convalescent COVID-19 from the United States, Italy and Spain.

Everyone who took part was roughly 18 to 89 years old, and they came from about two dozen US areas. The repertoire was sequenced with immunoSEQ multiplex PCR; TCRdb's copy has only in-frame clones and lacks some. The table lists some 250,000 clones, roughly 88% of them singletons. The J gene is TRBJ2-3, the V gene TRBV7-2; 9 bases are shared with TRBD2. This sequence originates from a woman between 45 and 65 years old who had recovered from COVID-19. The sequencing sample was made of PBMCs or T cells enriched from blood (not recorded which). Here the CDR3 reads CASSLVWAGGPLDTQYF. Here the CDR3 DNA reads TGTGCCAGCAGCTTAGTCTGGGCGGGAGGGCCTTTAGATACGCAGTATTTT.